The 25 T cell receptor beta chains below come from one sample, sequenced in a study of response to subunit inactivated influenza vaccine. A single record per CDR3 protein comes from TCRdb applying MiXCR to the RT-PCR reads. The sample has over 150,000 distinct CDR3 sequences, approximately 12% seen once. The sequencing used CD8+ T cells sorted from PBMCs, collected about 24 months after vaccination. The receptors derive from a man aged 50-75 years who received an inactivated influenza vaccine.

This clonotype appeared a few times. The V and J genes are TRBV20-1 and TRBJ2-3; unclear D gene. V was cut by 2 bases and J by 7 bases, with 22 bases left in between. CDR3 length equals 16 residues. Looked up from germline, CDR1 is DFQATT and CDR2 is SNEGSKA (reference sequence). The CDR3, as DNA: TGCAGTGCTAGAAACTACATAGACCCGAAGATTAATACGCAGTATTTT. It codes for CSARNYIDPKINTQYF.

The gene calls are TRBV20-1 and TRBJ1-1; no definite D call. The germline CDR1 and CDR2 sequences are DFQATT and SNEGSKA (reference sequence). The V end lost 0 bases, the J end lost 1 base, and 9 bases lay between the germline ends. This CDR3 is 14 amino acids long. This CDR3 reads CSARDPTENTEAFF. CDR3 sequence (DNA): TGCAGTGCTAGAGACCCAACCGAGAACACTGAAGCTTTCTTT.

This clonotype was picked up a small number of times. The V call is TRBV4-3, the J call TRBJ1-6; TRBD1 matches at 8 bases. The CDR3 is made up of 15 amino acids. Trimming at V came to 1 base and at J to 6 bases, leaving 2 bases not matched to a gene. Looked up from germline, CDR1 is LGHNA and CDR2 is YSLEER. CDR3 residues: CASSQAGGGNSPLHF. The DNA for the CDR3 is TGCGCCAGCAGCCAAGCAGGGGGCGGTAATTCACCCCTCCACTTT.

The gene calls are TRBV7-9 and TRBJ2-7; 12 bases map to TRBD1. CDR1 and CDR2 (germline): SEHNR, FQNEAQ (reference sequence). Trimming cost V 4 bases and J 4 bases; bases outside gene matches: 5. The CDR3 has 15 amino acids. For the CDR3, the DNA is TGTGCCAGCAGCTCGGGACAGGGGGCCCCATACGAGCAGTACTTC. Translation: CASSSGQGAPYEQYF.

This clonotype was recorded at least ten times. The V call is TRBV27, the J call TRBJ2-7; D gene unclear. From germline, CDR1 is MNHEY and CDR2 SMNVEV (reference sequence). V was shortened by 2 bases and J by 0 bases, with 11 bases between the two germline ends. This CDR3 contains 15 residues. The CDR3 nucleotides read TGTGCCAGCAGTTTAGAAGCAGGAAGCTCCTACGAGCAGTACTTC. It codes for CASSLEAGSSYEQYF.

The V call is TRBV5-1, the J call TRBJ2-1; possibly TRBD2 for D (7 bases). The CDR3 has 15 residues. Looked up from germline, CDR1 is SGHRS and CDR2 is YFSETQ. The V end lost 2 bases, the J end lost 8 bases, and 17 bases lay between the germline ends. This chain's CDR3 is CASSLGGGARDEQFF. CDR3 DNA: TGCGCCAGCAGCTTAGGAGGGGGGGCCAGAGATGAGCAGTTCTTC.

This clonotype was detected many times. The chain links TRBV7-9 to TRBJ2-3; D is uncertain. The CDR3 has 11 amino acids. The V end lost 3 bases, the J end lost 2 bases, and 0 bases lay between the germline ends. CDR1 SEHNR and CDR2 FQNEAQ come from the germline V gene (reference sequence). CDR3 bases: TGTGCCAGCAGCTTCACAGATACGCAGTATTTT. Residues: CASSFTDTQYF. The whole variable domain, filled in from reference TRBV7-9 and TRBJ2-3, reads DTGVSQNPRHKITKRGQNVTFRCDPISEHNRLYWYRQTLGQGPEFLTYFQNEAQLEKSRLLSDRFSAERPKGSFSTLEIQRTEQGDSAMYLCASSFTDTQYFGPGTRLTVL.

This clonotype was seen a handful of times. The gene calls are TRBV6-5 and TRBJ1-1; D is uncertain. Trimming left V 0 bases short and J 9 bases short, with 8 bases between. CDR1 MNHEY and CDR2 SVGAGI come from the germline V gene. This CDR3 has 12 amino acids. Here the CDR3 DNA reads TGTGCCAGCAGTTACTCCGGACGGAAAGCTTTCTTT. Translated: CASSYSGRKAFF.

The V and J genes are TRBV27 and TRBJ2-3; D is perhaps TRBD1 (6 bases). The V end was cut by 6 bases, the J end by 1 base, with 20 bases between. CDR1 and CDR2 from the germline V gene are MNHEY and SMNVEV (reference sequence). The CDR3 contains 17 residues. In nucleotides, the CDR3 is TGTGCCAGCAGGCCTTTCACAGGGTTTGTAGGCACAGATACGCAGTATTTT. Residues: CASRPFTGFVGTDTQYF.

The rearrangement uses TRBV9 and TRBJ2-2; the match to TRBD2 covers 9 bases. Germline values: CDR1 SGDLS, CDR2 YYNGEE. Trimming took 4 bases from V and 2 from J; bases not matched to a gene: 3. The CDR3 totals 15 residues. DNA of the CDR3: TGTGCCAGCAGCTTAGCGGGAGTTAACACCGGGGAGCTGTTTTTT. Protein sequence: CASSLAGVNTGELFF.

This clonotype came up a few times. The chain combines TRBV7-8 with TRBJ2-7; 11 bases are a match to TRBD1. J gave up 6 bases and V 5 bases, and 9 bases lay outside the gene matches. The CDR3 is 15 residues long. Per the germline V gene, CDR1 is SGHVS and CDR2 is FQNEAQ. The CDR3, as DNA: TGTGCCAGCAGCATAGGGGACAGGGGGGCCTTCGAGCAGTACTTC. As protein: CASSIGDRGAFEQYF.

Only a few counts were recorded for this clonotype. The rearrangement joins TRBV7-9 to TRBJ1-1; no clear D gene. This CDR3 spans 16 amino acids. Germline CDR1 reads SEHNR; CDR2 reads FQNEAQ (reference sequence). Trimming shortened V by 0 bases and J by 7 bases, and 18 bases separated the two germline ends. CDR3 bases: TGTGCCAGCAGCTTAGCGCGCTACAGCCCGATCGTTGAAGCTTTCTTT. Translated: CASSLARYSPIVEAFF.

This chain uses TRBV6-1 with TRBJ2-7; 7 bases are a match to TRBD1. Germline-derived CDR1 and CDR2 are MNHNS and SASEGT. The ends lost 6 bases at V and 1 base at J; junction bases unmatched: 9. The CDR3 has 15 amino acids. The CDR3 loop is CASRNVRGQSYEQYF. In nucleotides, the CDR3 is TGTGCCAGCAGGAACGTTAGGGGACAGTCCTACGAGCAGTACTTC.

The chain uses TRBV13 and TRBJ1-2, with unresolved D. Germline V gene lookup returns CDR1 PRHDT and CDR2 FYEKMQ (reference sequence). Trimming took off 0 bases at V and 12 bases at J, with 17 bases between the two ends. The CDR3 length is 14 residues. CDR3 protein: CASSLGLRDLKHTF. DNA of the CDR3: TGTGCCAGCAGCTTAGGCCTCCGGGATCTCAAGCACACCTTC. Combining the CDR3 with reference TRBV13 and TRBJ1-2 gives the whole variable domain AAGVIQSPRHLIKEKRETATLKCYPIPRHDTVYWYQQGPGQDPQFLISFYEKMQSDKGSIPDRFSAQQFSDYHSELNMSSLELGDSALYFCASSLGLRDLKHTFGSGTRLTVV.

The chain employs TRBV28 and TRBJ2-5, with D unclear. CDR1 MDHEN and CDR2 SYDVKM come from the germline V gene. The CDR3 sequence is 12 residues long. The V and J ends lost 2 bases and 5 bases respectively, with 6 bases between them. The CDR3 is CASSLGFETQYF. The CDR3 bases are TGTGCCAGCAGTTTAGGTTTTGAGACCCAGTACTTC.

In its sample, this clonotype was seen a few times. The chain links TRBV11-1 to TRBJ2-1, with 7 bases lining up with TRBD1. The V gene end was trimmed by 2 bases and the J gene end by 5 bases; junction bases not matched to a gene: 18. Germline loops: CDR1 SGHAT, CDR2 FQDESV (reference sequence). CDR3 size: 19 residues. The CDR3 DNA is TGTGCCAGCAGCTTAATTTGGGGGACCCGGACAGGAGATCACAATGAGCAGTTCTTC. Amino acid sequence: CASSLIWGTRTGDHNEQFF.

This clonotype was seen a handful of times. The V call is TRBV4-1, the J call TRBJ2-2; D is perhaps TRBD2 (5 bases). From germline, CDR1 is MGHRA and CDR2 YSYEKL. Trimming took 4 bases from V and 4 from J, leaving 16 bases between them. The CDR3 is 16 residues long. CDR3 region: CASSLSEEAGTGELFF. For the CDR3, the DNA is TGCGCCAGCAGCCTCAGCGAGGAGGCGGGCACCGGGGAGCTGTTTTTT.

The V and J genes are TRBV11-2 and TRBJ2-1; unclear D gene. CDR1 is SGHAT, CDR2 FQNNGV, per germline. V dropped 1 base and J dropped 2 bases, with 9 bases sitting between them. The CDR3 is 15 residues long. CDR3 sequence: CASSLGIYTYNEQFF. CDR3 DNA: TGTGCCAGCAGCTTAGGCATATACACCTACAATGAGCAGTTCTTC.

Many counts were recorded for this clonotype. V and J are TRBV7-8 and TRBJ2-7, with D perhaps assigned TRBD1 or TRBD2 (5 bases each). The CDR3 totals 14 residues. Germline V gene sequence: CDR1 SGHVS, CDR2 FQNEAQ. The V and J ends lost 5 bases and 6 bases respectively, with 17 bases between them. CDR3 residues: CASSPSGTYLEQYF. The CDR3 nucleotides are TGTGCCAGCAGCCCCTCCGGGACCTACCTCGAGCAGTACTTC. Full variable domain (rest looked up from reference TRBV7-8 and TRBJ2-7): GAGVSQSPRYKVAKRGQDVALRCDPISGHVSLFWYQQALGQGPEFLTYFQNEAQLDKSGLPSDRFFAERPEGSVSTLKIQRTQQEDSAVYLCASSPSGTYLEQYFGPGTRLTVT.

The V gene is TRBV11-2, the J gene TRBJ2-1, with a weak D call TRBD2 (5 bases). The CDR3 has 15 residues. The germline gives CDR1 SGHAT, CDR2 FQNNGV. The V gene lost 1 base and the J gene lost 2 bases, with 9 bases spanning the gap. The CDR3 loop is CASSLVSGPYNEQFF. CDR3 DNA: TGTGCCAGCAGCTTAGTGAGCGGCCCCTACAATGAGCAGTTCTTC.

In this sample, this clonotype turned up a few times. The V and J genes are TRBV5-6 and TRBJ2-1, with a weak D call TRBD2 (5 bases). The CDR3 has 12 residues. Trimming pared 4 bases from V and 8 bases from J, leaving 10 bases between. CDR1 and CDR2 (germline): SGHDT, YYEEEE. The CDR3 nucleotides read TGTGCCAGCAGCCACCCGAGGGATGAGCAGTTCTTC. This translates into CASSHPRDEQFF.

The table lists this clonotype with a count of one. V is TRBV6-1 and J is TRBJ2-5; 10 positions agree with TRBD2. Looked up from germline, CDR1 is MNHNS and CDR2 is SASEGT. The CDR3 is 17 residues long. Trimming at V came to 5 bases and at J to 4 bases, leaving 13 bases not matched to a gene. This CDR3 is CASSPTGLAGDVETQYF. In DNA, the CDR3 is TGTGCCAGCAGTCCCACCGGGCTAGCGGGAGATGTAGAGACCCAGTACTTC.

Only a few counts were recorded for this clonotype. The chain links TRBV7-9 to TRBJ2-7; D is ambiguous. The germline V and J ends were trimmed by 6 bases and 4 bases, with 10 bases remaining between them. This CDR3 is 12 amino acids long. Per germline, CDR1 SEHNR and CDR2 FQNEAQ (reference sequence). In DNA form, the CDR3 reads TGTGCCAGCAGTAATAGTGGATACGAGCAGTACTTC. Protein: CASSNSGYEQYF.

The chain uses TRBV28 and TRBJ2-1; D is unresolved. Germline CDR1 reads MDHEN; CDR2 reads SYDVKM. The ends were cut back, 2 bases at V and 4 bases at J, with 6 bases in the middle. The CDR3 has 13 residues. The CDR3 sequence: CASSLVDYNEQFF. CDR3 sequence (DNA): TGTGCCAGCAGTTTAGTCGATTACAATGAGCAGTTCTTC.

V and J are TRBV27 and TRBJ2-7, with 9 bases fitting TRBD1. The CDR3 sequence is 14 residues long. Trimming removed 5 bases from V and 7 bases from J; junction bases left unmatched: 9. The V gene's germline CDR1 is MNHEY and CDR2 SMNVEV (reference sequence). The CDR3, as DNA: TGTGCCAGCAGTCCGGGACAGGGTTTCGGTGAGCAGTACTTC. Translated, it gives CASSPGQGFGEQYF.